The 22 T cell receptor beta chains below come from one sample, sequenced in a study of blood T cell repertoires in COVID-19. Clones were read by immunoSEQ multiplex PCR, and TCRdb kept only the in-frame ones, dropping some. This sample has over 250,000 clones; around 89% occur once, and the top ten carry under 9.5%. Material for sequencing was PBMCs or T cells enriched from blood (not recorded which). The receptors stem from a man in his forties who had recovered from COVID-19.

Written as DNA, the CDR3 is TGTGCCAGCAGCTCGACCCCCTCGGGGAACTACAATGAGCAGTTCTTC. Its protein is CASSSTPSGNYNEQFF. The genes are TRBV7-6 and TRBJ2-1, with D perhaps TRBD2 (5 bases). This CDR3 is built from 16 residues. The V gene's germline CDR1 is SGHVS and CDR2 FNYEAQ. Deletions cut 4 bases from V and 3 bases from J, with 16 bases between.

This clone was detected only a few times. This chain connects TRBV7-3 to TRBJ2-2; 9 bases are shared with TRBD1. J lost 4 bases, V lost 3 bases, and 3 bases had no gene match. CDR1 and CDR2 (germline): SGHTA, FQGTGA. CDR3 length: 15 amino acids. The CDR3 loop reads CASSFGQGLTGELFF. CDR3 sequence (DNA): TGTGCCAGCAGCTTTGGACAGGGGCTCACCGGGGAGCTGTTTTTT.

V and J are TRBV19 and TRBJ1-4; D is unclear. Trimming took 3 bases from V and 5 from J, leaving 10 bases between them. The CDR3 totals 14 residues. CDR1 is LNHDA, CDR2 SQIVND, per germline (reference sequence). The CDR3 nucleotides read TGTGCCAGTAGTATGGAGGTGATAAATGAAAAACTGTTTTTT. It translates to CASSMEVINEKLFF.

The rearrangement uses TRBV9 and TRBJ1-2; 8 bases match TRBD1. The CDR3 sequence is 16 residues long. Losses at the gene ends were 1 base for V and 4 bases for J; bases not matched to a gene: 9. Germline assignment: CDR1 SGDLS and CDR2 YYNGEE. CDR3 residues: CASSVKAGGFGYGYTF. For the CDR3, the DNA is TGTGCCAGCAGCGTAAAGGCAGGGGGCTTCGGCTATGGCTACACCTTC.

This rearrangement joins TRBV19 to TRBJ1-3; D unresolved. The CDR3 consists of 14 residues. CDR1 LNHDA and CDR2 SQIVND come from the germline V gene (reference sequence). V lost 6 bases and J lost 0, with 9 bases in between. CDR3 sequence (DNA): TGTGCCAGTAGCTTTGGAGACTCTGGAAACACCATATATTTT. Its translation is CASSFGDSGNTIYF.

This sequence joins TRBV5-5 and TRBJ2-5; D possibly corresponds to TRBD1 (6 bases). The CDR3 totals 14 residues. Germline V lookup: CDR1 SGHKS, CDR2 YYEKEE (reference sequence). V lost 5 bases, J lost 3 bases, and 14 bases lay in between. This CDR3 reads CASSTPDSEETQYF. The DNA of the CDR3 is TGTGCCAGCAGTACCCCGGACAGTGAAGAGACCCAGTACTTC.

The genes are TRBV5-6 and TRBJ2-3; D is unresolved. This CDR3 contains 13 residues. V was trimmed by 4 bases and J by 4 bases, leaving 10 bases between them. CDR1 and CDR2 from the germline V gene are SGHDT and YYEEEE. The CDR3 is CASSPSYPDTQYF. The CDR3 nucleotides are TGTGCCAGCAGCCCCTCCTACCCAGATACGCAGTATTTT. Variable domain in full (rest from reference TRBV5-6 and TRBJ2-3): DAGVTQSPTHLIKTRGQQVTLRCSPKSGHDTVSWYQQALGQGPQFIFQYYEEEERQRGNFPDRFSGHQFPNYSSELNVNALLLGDSALYLCASSPSYPDTQYFGPGTRLTVL.

V is TRBV13 and J is TRBJ2-7, with 7 bases fitting TRBD2. Germline CDR1 PRHDT, CDR2 FYEKMQ (reference sequence). V trimming: 8 bases; J trimming: 3 bases; junction bases outside the gene matches: 13. CDR3 length equals 15 residues. The CDR3 DNA sequence: TGTGCCAGCCCCCAGCGGGGCAGGGATAACTACGAGCAGTACTTC. It translates to CASPQRGRDNYEQYF.

This clone is a singleton in its sample. The V gene is TRBV5-1, the J gene TRBJ1-2, with D uncertain. Germline CDR1 reads SGHRS; CDR2 reads YFSETQ. The CDR3 covers 14 residues. Trimming took off 4 bases at V and 0 bases at J, with 10 bases between the two ends. The CDR3 nucleotides read TGCGCCAGCAGCCCCGGCGACTCTAACTATGGCTACACCTTC. This translates into CASSPGDSNYGYTF.

As DNA, the CDR3 is TGTGCCAGCAGTAAGGGGGACAGACCCGCGGGGTGTGAGCAGTTCTTC. The encoded protein is CASSKGDRPAGCEQFF. This chain connects TRBV21-1 to TRBJ2-1; no DNA check was done on the table's D call, TRBD1. TRBV21-1 is assigned pseudogene status. This CDR3 is 16 amino acids long.

V gene TRBV4-1 combines with J gene TRBJ1-2, with 7 bases aligning to TRBD1. The CDR3 extends over 15 amino acids. V was clipped by 0 bases and J by 3 bases; unmatched bases: 4. Germline-derived CDR1 and CDR2 are MGHRA and YSYEKL. The CDR3 is CASSQERGRHYGYTF. As DNA, the CDR3 is TGCGCCAGCAGCCAAGAGAGGGGGCGCCACTATGGCTACACCTTC.

The chain links TRBV4-1 to TRBJ2-1, with 9 bases identical to TRBD2. The germline V gene has CDR1 MGHRA and CDR2 YSYEKL. The CDR3 runs 17 residues. The V segment lost 1 base and the J segment 3 bases; nucleotides outside the gene matches: 7. CDR3: CASSQVIAGAIYNEQFF. CDR3 sequence (DNA): TGCGCCAGCAGCCAAGTCATAGCGGGAGCCATCTACAATGAGCAGTTCTTC.

The genes are TRBV29-1 and TRBJ1-2, with 7 nucleotides matching TRBD1. The CDR3 has 15 amino acids. The V gene end was trimmed by 2 bases and the J gene end by 4 bases; junction bases not matched to a gene: 10. CDR1 and CDR2 (germline): SQVTM, ANQGSEA. The CDR3 nucleotides are TGCAGCGTTGAAATAATGGCGACAGGGTTCTATGGCTACACCTTC. As protein: CSVEIMATGFYGYTF.

The chain recombines TRBV6-5 with TRBJ1-1; TRBD1 aligns across 9 bases. V was clipped by 8 bases and J by 3 bases; unmatched bases: 10. In germline, CDR1 is MNHEY, CDR2 SVGAGI. This CDR3 is 15 amino acids long. CDR3 residues: CASGIQGALHTEAFF. The DNA for the CDR3 is TGTGCCAGCGGAATACAGGGGGCCTTACACACTGAAGCTTTCTTT.

The V call is TRBV9, the J call TRBJ1-1; D perhaps matches TRBD1 (6 bases). The germline V and J ends were trimmed by 4 bases and 6 bases, with 19 bases remaining between them. Looked up from germline, CDR1 is SGDLS and CDR2 is YYNGEE. This CDR3 region has 15 residues. The chain's CDR3 is CASSSAGTLGAEAFF. The CDR3 region has the DNA TGTGCCAGCAGCTCTGCCGGGACATTGGGCGCTGAAGCTTTCTTT.

V gene TRBV7-2 combines with J gene TRBJ2-3; the match to TRBD2 covers 7 bases. CDR1 and CDR2 from the germline V gene are SGHTA and FQGNSA. This CDR3 contains 15 residues. The V gene end was trimmed by 6 bases and the J gene end by 0 bases; junction bases not matched to a gene: 6. The DNA for the CDR3 is TGTGCCAGCAGTCTTAGCGGGCGAAGCACAGATACGCAGTATTTT. Amino acids: CASSLSGRSTDTQYF.

This clone was observed a handful of times. J is TRBJ2-7 and V is TRBV7-9, with D uncertain. Germline lookup yields CDR1 SEHNR and CDR2 FQNEAQ (reference sequence). V shed 4 bases and J shed 3 bases, with 13 bases lying between them. The CDR3 has 14 amino acids. CDR3 residues: CASSSRKEVYEQYF. The CDR3 nucleotides are TGTGCCAGCAGCTCACGTAAAGAGGTCTACGAGCAGTACTTC.

The rearrangement links TRBV19 to TRBJ2-2; TRBD2 aligns across 7 bases. Losses at the gene ends were 6 bases for V and 6 bases for J; bases not matched to a gene: 7. Germline CDR1 LNHDA, CDR2 SQIVND (reference sequence). The CDR3 covers 14 residues. The CDR3 DNA is TGTGCCAGTAGCAGACTCGGACTAGCCGGGGAGCTGTTTTTT. It encodes CASSRLGLAGELFF.

This rearrangement joins TRBV27 to TRBJ1-5, with D hard to call. Per the germline V gene, CDR1 is MNHEY and CDR2 is SMNVEV (reference sequence). This CDR3 region has 17 residues. With 2 bases removed from V and 4 bases from J, the gap between germline ends came to 18 bases. This CDR3 reads CASSLGRREGSNQPQHF. The CDR3 DNA reads TGTGCCAGCAGTTTAGGGCGGAGAGAGGGTAGTAATCAGCCCCAGCATTTT.

The chain is built from TRBV6-1 and TRBJ1-5; unclear D gene. V lost 2 bases and J 1 base, leaving 12 bases between the germline ends. The CDR3 extends over 16 amino acids. Germline lookup yields CDR1 MNHNS and CDR2 SASEGT. The DNA of the CDR3 is TGTGCCAGCAGTGAACCGAGCGGGCCAAGCAATCAGCCCCAGCATTTT. This encodes CASSEPSGPSNQPQHF.

The rearrangement uses TRBV6-5 and TRBJ2-5; TRBD2 aligns across 13 bases. Germline lookup yields CDR1 MNHEY and CDR2 SVGAGI. V trimming: 4 bases; J trimming: 6 bases; junction bases outside the gene matches: 8. There are 16 residues in the CDR3. CDR3 in DNA: TGTGCCAGCAGTTCCCGGACTAGCGGGGGCGCGAAGACCCAGTACTTC. Protein product: CASSSRTSGGAKTQYF.

This chain joins TRBV15 and TRBJ1-1, with a weak D call TRBD1 (5 bases). The CDR3 spans 13 residues. CDR1 is LNHNV and CDR2 is YYDKDF in the germline V gene (reference sequence). The germline V and J ends were trimmed by 0 bases and 11 bases, with 13 bases remaining between them. CDR3 amino acids: CATSRDDAGSAFF. CDR3 bases: TGTGCCACCAGCAGAGATGATGCAGGGTCGGCTTTCTTT.